This record concerns one T cell receptor (beta chain) sequence. What it binds is unknown. The study made its TCR cDNA through 5'RACE template switching. That step introduced a universal primer site along with UMIs. A single record per CDR3 protein comes from TCRdb applying MiXCR to the 5' RACE reads. The profile shows approximately 330,000 distinct CDR3 sequences, over 4% of them singletons. V dropped 4 bases and J dropped 5; count of bases not matched to a gene: 3. Germline CDR1 reads SEHNR; CDR2 reads FQNEAQ (reference sequence). This CDR3 contains 14 residues. The data were taken from a study of T cells after yellow fever vaccination. Study-level information: The authors prepared low-cell-number fractions using SMART-Seq v4 Ultra Low Input.

Study results and caveats: Most clones from primary vaccination were detected again post-booster (roughly 95% CD4, approximately 90% CD8). Weaker overall was a secondary response that nonetheless peaked faster, on day 5 versus 15.

This specimen consisted of PBMCs, obtained 5 days after the yellow fever booster vaccination. The sequence came from a man younger than 30 who received the YFV17D yellow fever vaccine. The rearrangement joins TRBV7-9 to TRBJ2-1; the match to TRBD1 covers 9 bases. The CDR3 reads CASSYGTGHNEQFF. The CDR3 nucleotides read TGTGCCAGCAGCTATGGGACAGGGCACAATGAGCAGTTCTTC. The full variable domain, with the rest looked up from reference TRBV7-9 and TRBJ2-1, is DTGVSQNPRHKITKRGQNVTFRCDPISEHNRLYWYRQTLGQGPEFLTYFQNEAQLEKSRLLSDRFSAERPKGSFSTLEIQRTEQGDSAMYLCASSYGTGHNEQFFGPGTRLTVL.